This TCR beta chain appears in the sequencing data of a study of CD8 T cells in ankylosing spondylitis. TCRdb re-called the 5' RACE reads through MiXCR, storing one row per CDR3 protein. This sample has 200,000 or so distinct CDR3 sequences, with 10% to 15% found just once. This clonotype was recorded at least ten times. The CDR3 is 13 amino acids. CDR1 and CDR2 (germline): SGHRS, YFSETQ. Trimming removed 4 bases from V and 3 bases from J, with 10 bases in between. Source material: blood, either unsorted or a sorted T cell fraction (not recorded which). The genes are TRBV5-1 and TRBJ1-2; no definite D call. This sequence originates from a female donor with ankylosing spondylitis or in good health (not recorded which). CDR3 nucleotide sequence: TGCGCCAGCAGCCAGGACCGCTACTATGGCTACACCTTC. This gives the protein CASSQDRYYGYTF.